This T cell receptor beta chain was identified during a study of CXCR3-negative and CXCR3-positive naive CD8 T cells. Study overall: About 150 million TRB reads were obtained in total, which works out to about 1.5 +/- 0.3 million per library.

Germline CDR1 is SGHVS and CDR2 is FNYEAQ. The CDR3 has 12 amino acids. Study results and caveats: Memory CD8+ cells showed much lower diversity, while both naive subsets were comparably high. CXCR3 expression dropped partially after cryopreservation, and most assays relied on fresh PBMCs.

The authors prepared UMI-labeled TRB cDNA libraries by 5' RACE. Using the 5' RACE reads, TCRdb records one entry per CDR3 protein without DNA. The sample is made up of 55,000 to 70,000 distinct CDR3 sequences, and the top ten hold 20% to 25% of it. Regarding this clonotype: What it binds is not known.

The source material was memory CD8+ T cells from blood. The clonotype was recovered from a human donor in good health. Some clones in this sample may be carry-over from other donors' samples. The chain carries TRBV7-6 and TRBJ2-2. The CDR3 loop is CASSLYTGELFF.